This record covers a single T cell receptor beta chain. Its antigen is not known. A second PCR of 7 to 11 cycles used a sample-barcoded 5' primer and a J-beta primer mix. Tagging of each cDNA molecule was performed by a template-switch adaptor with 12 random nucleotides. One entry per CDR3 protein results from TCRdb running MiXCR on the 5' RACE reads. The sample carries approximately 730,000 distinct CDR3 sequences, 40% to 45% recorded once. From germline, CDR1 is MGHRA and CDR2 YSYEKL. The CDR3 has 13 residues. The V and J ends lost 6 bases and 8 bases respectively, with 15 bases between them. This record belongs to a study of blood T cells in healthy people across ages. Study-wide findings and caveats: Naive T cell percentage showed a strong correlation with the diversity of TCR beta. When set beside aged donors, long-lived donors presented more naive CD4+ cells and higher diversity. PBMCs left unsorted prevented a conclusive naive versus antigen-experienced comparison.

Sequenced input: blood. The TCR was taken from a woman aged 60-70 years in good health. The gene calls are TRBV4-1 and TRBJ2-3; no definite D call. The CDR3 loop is CASRVSLGTTQYF. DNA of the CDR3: TGCGCCAGCAGAGTTAGTCTAGGTACTACGCAGTATTTT.